This T cell receptor beta chain comes out of a study of cytomegalovirus exposure and HLA in healthy donors. Study outcomes and limitations: An analysis that was carried out later associated 16,951 TCR beta sequences with HLA alleles at 0.05 false discovery rate.

The PCR was carried out with 60 Vbeta primers and 13 Jbeta primers. The table came from immunoSEQ multiplex PCR; TCRdb's copy has only in-frame clones and leaves some out. Of more than 65,000 clones in the sample, 74% were seen once. V was shortened by 4 bases and J by 6 bases, with 16 bases between the two germline ends. CDR3 size: 14 residues. Per germline, CDR1 SGHRS and CDR2 YFSETQ. This clone has a handful of counts. Its antigen is as yet unknown. This receptor was identified in a woman between 50 and 59 years old in good health and CMV-seropositive. Material for sequencing was PBMCs. The V gene is TRBV5-1, the J gene TRBJ1-2; D may be TRBD1 (5 bases). CDR3 bases: TGCGCCAGCAGCCATGAACAGGTTTTGGATGGCTACACCTTC. Its translation is CASSHEQVLDGYTF.